This T cell receptor beta chain was identified during a study of somatic mutations in cytotoxic T cells in rheumatoid arthritis (dated by TCRdb to the late 2010s). The study in broad terms: Peripheral blood (around 28 ml EDTA) was collected from patients immediately after diagnosis and before any treatment began. After diagnosis, follow-up samples were obtained while patients were on immunosuppressive therapy such as methotrexate, hydroxychloroquine and sulfasalazine. Sorted V beta1+ cells also underwent TCRB sequencing, and some V beta antibody-stained T-cell populations were flow-sorted at nearly 100% purity on a FACSAria II or Sony SH800. Whether expanded CD8+ T-cell clones in untreated, newly diagnosed rheumatoid arthritis carry somatic mutations was the study question, and clonality was characterized with TCRB deep sequencing. TCRB deep sequencing covered 65 to 80 patients with rheumatoid arthritis along with 15 to 25 healthy controls. Patients and controls did not essentially differ in median age, which was nearly identical between the groups. What the authors observed across the whole study: In about an eighth of the 65 patients, more than 20% of CD8+ cells belonged to the largest CD8+ clone, while several identical CD8+ TCRB sequences were shared between blood and synovial fluid. No adjustment for multiple comparisons was made for the slight TRBV07 underrepresentation in patients. CD8+ clonality increased with age in patients (Spearman r ≈ 0.5) but not in healthy controls. CD8+ T-cell clonality in rheumatoid arthritis patients was not significantly different from that in age-matched healthy controls. The antigen targets of the expanded CD8+ clones were unknown, and absence from virus-specific databases did not rule out viral specificity.

A note on this clone: Its recognized antigen is unknown. Base qualities are not provided; no much larger clone lies one nucleotide away.

The immunoSEQ assay was applied to genomic DNA for TCRB CDR3 sequencing. As for the authors' bioinformatics: When patient CD8+ clones exceeding 1% were checked against published virus-specific TCRB sequences, only a few matched. Nothing other than productive TCRB rearrangements was included in the analyses. Defining a clone by its unique TCRB CDR3 sequence, the study calculated clonality as a productive clonality index derived from Shannon entropy. Repertoire overlap between two samples was calculated from the template counts of each clone relative to total templates per sample. V-gene usage from TCRB sequencing and V-gene usage measured by flow cytometry were correlated (Spearman r of roughly 0.56). TCRdb retrieved this table from immuneACCESS and kept in-frame rearrangements only. Not all clones are present; in checked studies, unresolved V genes account for under half, and no reason is known for the remainder. That table supplies the V and J calls and clone size; D and trimming were determined from the DNA. For this sample there are roughly 4,400 clones; 75% to 85% appear just once. Roughly 70% of the sample belongs to the ten largest clones.

Positive magnetic bead selection on an AutoMACS was used to isolate CD4+ and CD8+ cells, with flow cytometry used to check purity. A TCR V beta antibody panel was used in flow cytometry to screen first for clonal expansions, which were then characterized by TCRB deep sequencing of sorted CD8+ fractions. Isolation of peripheral blood mononuclear cells was done through Ficoll-Paque PLUS density gradient separation. DNA was extracted from CD4-enriched, CD8-enriched or PBMC samples with Nucleospin Tissue or Tissue XS kits and quantified with a Qubit 2.0 fluorometer. From its cysteine to its phenylalanine, the CDR3 spans 14 amino acids. The read is trimmed to its CDR3 DNA, 42 bases read in frame from base 1. CDR1 and CDR2 (LNHDA, SQIVND) derive from the germline V gene (reference sequence). V was cut back by 3 bases and J by 2 bases, leaving a gap of 10 bases between them.

The material was CD8+ T cells sorted from blood, obtained at a follow-up visit. The receptor chain draws on TRBV19 and TRBJ1-2; no D segment can be confidently identified. The receptor was derived from a man aged 35-49 years with rheumatoid arthritis. DNA sequence: TGTGCCAGTAGTATCCGAGGACGGAACTATGGCTACACCTTC. The encoded protein is CASSIRGRNYGYTF.